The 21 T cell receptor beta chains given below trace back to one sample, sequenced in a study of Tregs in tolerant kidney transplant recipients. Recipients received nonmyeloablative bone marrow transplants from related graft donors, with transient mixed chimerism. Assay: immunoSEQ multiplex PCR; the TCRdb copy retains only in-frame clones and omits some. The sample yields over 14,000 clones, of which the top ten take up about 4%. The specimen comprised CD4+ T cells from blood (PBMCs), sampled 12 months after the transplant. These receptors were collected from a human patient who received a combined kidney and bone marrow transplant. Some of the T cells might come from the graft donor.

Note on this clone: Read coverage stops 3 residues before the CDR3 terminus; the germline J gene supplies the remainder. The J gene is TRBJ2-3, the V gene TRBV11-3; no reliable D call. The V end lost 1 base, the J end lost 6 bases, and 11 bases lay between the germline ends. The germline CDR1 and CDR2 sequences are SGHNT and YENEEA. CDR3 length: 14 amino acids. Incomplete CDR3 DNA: TGTGCCAGCAGCTTAGTAGGAGACTTGGATACG. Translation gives CASSLVGDLDT. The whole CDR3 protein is CASSLVGDLDTQYF. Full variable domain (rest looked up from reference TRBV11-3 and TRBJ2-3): EAGVVQSPRYKIIEKKQPVAFWCNPISGHNTLYWYLQNLGQGPELLIRYENEEAVDDSQLPKDRFSAERLKGVDSTLKIQPAELGDSAVYLCASSLVGDLDTQYFGPGTRLTVL.

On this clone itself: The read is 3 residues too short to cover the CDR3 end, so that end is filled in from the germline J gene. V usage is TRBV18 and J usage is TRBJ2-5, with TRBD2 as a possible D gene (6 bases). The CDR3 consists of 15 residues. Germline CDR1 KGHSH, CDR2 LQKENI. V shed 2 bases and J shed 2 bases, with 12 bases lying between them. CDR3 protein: CASSPRTTSQETQYF. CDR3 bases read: TGTGCCAGCTCACCAAGGACTACCTCACAAGAGACC.

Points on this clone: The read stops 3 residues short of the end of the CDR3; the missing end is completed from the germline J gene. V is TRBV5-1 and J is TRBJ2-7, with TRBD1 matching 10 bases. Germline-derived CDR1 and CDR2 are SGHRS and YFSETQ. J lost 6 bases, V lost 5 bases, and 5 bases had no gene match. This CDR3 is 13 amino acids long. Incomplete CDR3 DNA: TGCGCCAGCAGTCCGGGACAGGGGCTCGAG. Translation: CASSPGQGLE. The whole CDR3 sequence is CASSPGQGLEQYF.

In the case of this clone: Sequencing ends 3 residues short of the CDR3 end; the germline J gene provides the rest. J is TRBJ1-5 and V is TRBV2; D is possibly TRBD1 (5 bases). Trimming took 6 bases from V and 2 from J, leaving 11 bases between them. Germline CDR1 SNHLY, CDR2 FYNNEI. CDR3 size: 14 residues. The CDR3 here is CASRGGSGNQPQHF. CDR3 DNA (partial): TGTGCCAGCAGGGGGGGGTCGGGCAATCAGCCC.

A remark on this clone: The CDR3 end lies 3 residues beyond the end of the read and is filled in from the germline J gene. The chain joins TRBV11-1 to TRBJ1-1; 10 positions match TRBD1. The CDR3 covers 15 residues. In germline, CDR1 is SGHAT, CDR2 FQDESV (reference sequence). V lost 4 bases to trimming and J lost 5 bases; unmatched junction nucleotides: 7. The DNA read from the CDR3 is TGTGCCAGCAGCTCGATCGACAGGGGGCAAACTGAA. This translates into CASSSIDRGQTE. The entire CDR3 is CASSSIDRGQTEAFF.

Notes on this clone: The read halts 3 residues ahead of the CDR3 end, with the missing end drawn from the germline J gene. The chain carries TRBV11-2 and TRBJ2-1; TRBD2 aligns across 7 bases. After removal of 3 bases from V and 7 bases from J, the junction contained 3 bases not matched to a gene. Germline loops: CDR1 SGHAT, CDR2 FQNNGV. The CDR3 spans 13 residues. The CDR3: CASSFGLENEQFF. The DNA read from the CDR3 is TGTGCCAGCAGCTTTGGACTAGAAAATGAG.

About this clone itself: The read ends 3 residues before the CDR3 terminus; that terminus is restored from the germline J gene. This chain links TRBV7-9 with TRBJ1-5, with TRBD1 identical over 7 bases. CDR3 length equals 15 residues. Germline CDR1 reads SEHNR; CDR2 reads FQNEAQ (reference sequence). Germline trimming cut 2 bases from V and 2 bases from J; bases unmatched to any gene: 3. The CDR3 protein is CASSLSTGRNQPQHF. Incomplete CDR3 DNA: TGTGCCAGCAGCTTATCGACAGGGCGCAATCAGCCC.

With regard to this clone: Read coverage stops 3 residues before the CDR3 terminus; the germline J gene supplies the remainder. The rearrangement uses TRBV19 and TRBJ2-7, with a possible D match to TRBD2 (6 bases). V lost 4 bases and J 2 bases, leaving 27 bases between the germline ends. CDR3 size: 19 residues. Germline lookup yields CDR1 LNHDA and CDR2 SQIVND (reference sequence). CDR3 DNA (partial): TGTGCCAGTAGTACGGGCCCCACCCGGTCGGGGGTTCGACCCTACGAG. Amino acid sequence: CASSTGPTRSGVRPYE. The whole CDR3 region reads CASSTGPTRSGVRPYEQYF.

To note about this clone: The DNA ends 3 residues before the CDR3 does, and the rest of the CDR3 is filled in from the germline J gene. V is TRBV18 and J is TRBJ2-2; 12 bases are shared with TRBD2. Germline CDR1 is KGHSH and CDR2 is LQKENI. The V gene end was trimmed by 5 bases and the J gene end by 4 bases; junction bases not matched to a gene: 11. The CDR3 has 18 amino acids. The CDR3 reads CASSTTSGSGGGTGELFF. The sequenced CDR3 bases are TGTGCCAGCTCAACGACTAGCGGGAGTGGAGGTGGCACCGGGGAG. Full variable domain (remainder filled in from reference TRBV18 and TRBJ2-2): NAGVMQNPRHLVRRRGQEARLRCSPMKGHSHVYWYRQLPEEGLKFMVYLQKENIIDESGMPKERFSAEFPKEGPSILRIQQVVRGDSAAYFCASSTTSGSGGGTGELFFGEGSRLTVL.

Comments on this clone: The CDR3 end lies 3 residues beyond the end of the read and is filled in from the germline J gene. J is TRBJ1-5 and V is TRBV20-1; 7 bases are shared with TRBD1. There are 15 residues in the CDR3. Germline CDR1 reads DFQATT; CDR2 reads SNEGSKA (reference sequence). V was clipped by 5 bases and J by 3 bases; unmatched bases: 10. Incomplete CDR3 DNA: TGCAGTGCTTCTTCAGGACAGGTATACAATCAGCCC. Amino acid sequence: CSASSGQVYNQP. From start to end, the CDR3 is CSASSGQVYNQPQHF.

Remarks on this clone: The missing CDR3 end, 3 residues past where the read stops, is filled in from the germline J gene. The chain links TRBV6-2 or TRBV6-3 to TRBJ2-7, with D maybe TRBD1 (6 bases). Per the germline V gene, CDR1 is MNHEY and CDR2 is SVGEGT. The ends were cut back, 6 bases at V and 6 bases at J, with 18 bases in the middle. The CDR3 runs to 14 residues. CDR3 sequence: CASSRQEILGEQYF. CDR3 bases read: TGTGCCAGCAGCCGACAGGAGATCTTGGGCGAG.

CDR3 residues: CAISESASGNQETQYF. Incomplete CDR3 DNA: TGTGCCATCAGTGAGTCGGCTAGCGGGAACCAAGAGACC. V gene TRBV10-3 combines with J gene TRBJ2-5; 9 nucleotides align to TRBD2. The read stops 3 residues short of the end of the CDR3; the missing end is completed from the germline J gene. With V trimmed by 0 bases and J by 0 bases, 2 bases remained unmatched. There are 16 residues in the CDR3. Germline CDR1 reads ENHRY; CDR2 reads SYGVKD.

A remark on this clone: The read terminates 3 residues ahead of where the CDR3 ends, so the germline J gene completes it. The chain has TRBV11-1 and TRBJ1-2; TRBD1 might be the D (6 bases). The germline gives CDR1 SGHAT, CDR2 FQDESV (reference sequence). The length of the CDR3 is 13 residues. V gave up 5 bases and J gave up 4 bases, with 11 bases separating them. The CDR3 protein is CASSPGQSYGYTF. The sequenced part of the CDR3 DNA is TGTGCCAGCAGCCCCGGACAGAGCTATGGC.

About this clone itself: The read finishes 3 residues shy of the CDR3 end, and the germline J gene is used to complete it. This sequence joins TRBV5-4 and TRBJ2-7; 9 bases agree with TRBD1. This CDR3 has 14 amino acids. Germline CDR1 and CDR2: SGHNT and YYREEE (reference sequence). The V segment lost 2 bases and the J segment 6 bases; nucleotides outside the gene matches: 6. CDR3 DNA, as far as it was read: TGTGCCAGCAGCTTCCAGGACAGGGGCTCCGAG. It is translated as CASSFQDRGSE. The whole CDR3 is CASSFQDRGSEQYF.

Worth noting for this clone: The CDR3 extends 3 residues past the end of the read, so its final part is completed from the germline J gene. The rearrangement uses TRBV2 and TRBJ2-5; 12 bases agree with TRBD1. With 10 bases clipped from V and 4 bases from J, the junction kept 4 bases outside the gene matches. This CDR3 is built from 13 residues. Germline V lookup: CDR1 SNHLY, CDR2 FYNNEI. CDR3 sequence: CAKGQGAGETQYF. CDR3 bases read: TGTGCCAAGGGACAGGGGGCGGGAGAGACC. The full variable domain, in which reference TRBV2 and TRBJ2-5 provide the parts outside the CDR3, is EPEVTQTPSHQVTQMGQEVILRCVPISNHLYFYWYRQILGQKVEFLVSFYNNEISEKSEIFDDQFSVERPDGSNFTLKIRSTKLEDSAMYFCAKGQGAGETQYFGPGTRLLVL.

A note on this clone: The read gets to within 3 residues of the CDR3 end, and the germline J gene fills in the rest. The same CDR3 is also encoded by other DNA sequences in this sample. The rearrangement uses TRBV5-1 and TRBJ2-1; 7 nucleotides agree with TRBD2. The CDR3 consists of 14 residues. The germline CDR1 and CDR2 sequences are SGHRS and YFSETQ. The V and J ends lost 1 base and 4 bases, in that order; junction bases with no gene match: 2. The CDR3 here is CASSLSGAYNEQFF. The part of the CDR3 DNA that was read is TGCGCCAGCAGCTTGAGCGGGGCTTACAATGAG.

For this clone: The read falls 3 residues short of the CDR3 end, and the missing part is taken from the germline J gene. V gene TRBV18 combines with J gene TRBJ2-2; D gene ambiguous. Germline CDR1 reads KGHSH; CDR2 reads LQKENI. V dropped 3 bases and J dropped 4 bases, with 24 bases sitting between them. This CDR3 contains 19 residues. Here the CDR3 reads CASSPIIDTPKHLTGELFF. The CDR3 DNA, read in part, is TGTGCCAGCTCACCGATAATCGACACTCCTAAGCACCTCACCGGGGAG. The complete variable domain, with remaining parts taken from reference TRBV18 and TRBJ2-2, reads NAGVMQNPRHLVRRRGQEARLRCSPMKGHSHVYWYRQLPEEGLKFMVYLQKENIIDESGMPKERFSAEFPKEGPSILRIQQVVRGDSAAYFCASSPIIDTPKHLTGELFFGEGSRLTVL.

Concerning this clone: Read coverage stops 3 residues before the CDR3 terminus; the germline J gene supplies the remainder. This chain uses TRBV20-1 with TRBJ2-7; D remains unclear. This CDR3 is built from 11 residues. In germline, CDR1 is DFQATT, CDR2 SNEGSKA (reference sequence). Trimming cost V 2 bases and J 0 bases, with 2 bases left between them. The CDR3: CSARRSYEQYF. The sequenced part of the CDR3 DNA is TGCAGTGCTAGACGCTCCTACGAG.

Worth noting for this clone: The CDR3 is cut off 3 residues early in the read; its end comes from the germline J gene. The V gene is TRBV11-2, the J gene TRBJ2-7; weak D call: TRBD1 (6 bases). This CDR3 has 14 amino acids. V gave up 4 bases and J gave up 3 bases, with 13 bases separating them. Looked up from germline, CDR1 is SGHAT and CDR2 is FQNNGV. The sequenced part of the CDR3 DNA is TGTGCCAGCAGCTCCGCCAGGGGAAACTACGAG. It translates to CASSSARGNYE. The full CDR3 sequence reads CASSSARGNYEQYF. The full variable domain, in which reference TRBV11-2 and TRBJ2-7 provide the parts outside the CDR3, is EAGVAQSPRYKIIEKRQSVAFWCNPISGHATLYWYQQILGQGPKLLIQFQNNGVVDDSQLPKDRFSAERLKGVDSTLKIQPAKLEDSAVYLCASSSARGNYEQYFGPGTRLTVT.

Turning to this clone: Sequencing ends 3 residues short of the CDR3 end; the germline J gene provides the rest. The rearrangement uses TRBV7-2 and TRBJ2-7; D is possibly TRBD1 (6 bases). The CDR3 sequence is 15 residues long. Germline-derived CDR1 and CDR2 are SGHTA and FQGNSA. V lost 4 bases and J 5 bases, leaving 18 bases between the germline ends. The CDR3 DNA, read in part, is TGTGCCAGCAGCTATTACAGGGTAAGGACGGACGAG. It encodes CASSYYRVRTDE. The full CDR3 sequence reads CASSYYRVRTDEQYF.

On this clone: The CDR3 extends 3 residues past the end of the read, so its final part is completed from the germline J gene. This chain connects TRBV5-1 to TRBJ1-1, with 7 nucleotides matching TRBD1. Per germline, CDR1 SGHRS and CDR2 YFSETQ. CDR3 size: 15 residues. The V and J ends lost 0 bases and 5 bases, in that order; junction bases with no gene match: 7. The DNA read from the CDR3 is TGCGCCAGCAGCTTGGGACAGGGCACGGGAACTGAA. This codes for CASSLGQGTGTE. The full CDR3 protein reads CASSLGQGTGTEAFF. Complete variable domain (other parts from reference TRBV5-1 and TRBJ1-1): KAGVTQTPRYLIKTRGQQVTLSCSPISGHRSVSWYQQTPGQGLQFLFEYFSETQRNKGNFPGRFSGRQFSNSRSEMNVSTLELGDSALYLCASSLGQGTGTEAFFGQGTRLTVV.